This TCR beta chain came from a study of shared clonotypes between healthy human individuals. Comments on this clone: Its antigen is unknown.

The study, taken as a whole, reports: It was the non-shared clonotypes that had lower generation probabilities than clonotypes shared by all four donors. Donor clonotype sharing was expected to depend on sequencing depth.

V lost 7 bases and J 4 bases, leaving 17 bases between the germline ends. CDR1 is MDHEN, CDR2 SYDVKM, per germline. This CDR3 region has 15 residues. Genomic DNA (from each subset) was split evenly across several immunoSEQ plates. TCRdb keeps only in-frame clones here, not all; method: immunoSEQ multiplex PCR. Of just over 2,000,000 clones listed, around 95% are singletons. The chain combines TRBV28 with TRBJ1-5; the D gene is possibly TRBD1 (5 bases). The sequenced material came from naive CD4+ T cells sorted from blood. Described subset: CD45RA+ positively selected. The clonotype originates from a man aged 18 to 30 in good health. Written as DNA, the CDR3 is TGTGCCAGCATCCCCACCGGGCGGGGGAATCAGCCCCAGCATTTT. This encodes CASIPTGRGNQPQHF.